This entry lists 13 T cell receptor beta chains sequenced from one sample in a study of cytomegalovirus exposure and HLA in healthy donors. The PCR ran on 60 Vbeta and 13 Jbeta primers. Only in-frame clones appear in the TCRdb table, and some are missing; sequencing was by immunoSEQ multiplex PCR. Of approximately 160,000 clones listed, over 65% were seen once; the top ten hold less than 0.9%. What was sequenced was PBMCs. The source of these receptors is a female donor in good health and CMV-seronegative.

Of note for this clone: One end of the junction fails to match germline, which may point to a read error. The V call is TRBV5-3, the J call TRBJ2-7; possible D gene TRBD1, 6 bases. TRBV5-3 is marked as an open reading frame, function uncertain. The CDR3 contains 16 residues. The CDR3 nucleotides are TGTGCCAGAAGATTGGGGGCCTTCGGGAATCCCTACGAGCAGTACTTC. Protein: CARRLGAFGNPYEQYF.

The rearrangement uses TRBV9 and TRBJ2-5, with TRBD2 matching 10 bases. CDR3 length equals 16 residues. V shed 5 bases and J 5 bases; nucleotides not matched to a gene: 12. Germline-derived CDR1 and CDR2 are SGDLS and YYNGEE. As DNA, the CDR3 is TGTGCCAGCAGTGAACGAGTAGCGGGGGGTGGTGAGACCCAGTACTTC. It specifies CASSERVAGGGETQYF.

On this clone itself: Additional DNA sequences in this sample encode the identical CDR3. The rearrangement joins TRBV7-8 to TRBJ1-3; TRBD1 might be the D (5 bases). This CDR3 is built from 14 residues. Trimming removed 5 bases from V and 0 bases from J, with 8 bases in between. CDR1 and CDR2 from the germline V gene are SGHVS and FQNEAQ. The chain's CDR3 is CASSPGGSGNTIYF. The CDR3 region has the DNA TGTGCCAGCAGCCCGGGGGGCTCTGGAAACACCATATATTTT.

The CDR3 bases are TGTGCCAGTAGCTCAGGTACCTACGAGCAGTACTTC. Translated, it gives CASSSGTYEQYF. The genes are TRBV19 and TRBJ2-7; D gene uncertain. V lost 6 bases, J lost 2 bases, and 8 bases lay in between. This CDR3 has 12 residues. In germline, CDR1 is LNHDA, CDR2 SQIVND (reference sequence).

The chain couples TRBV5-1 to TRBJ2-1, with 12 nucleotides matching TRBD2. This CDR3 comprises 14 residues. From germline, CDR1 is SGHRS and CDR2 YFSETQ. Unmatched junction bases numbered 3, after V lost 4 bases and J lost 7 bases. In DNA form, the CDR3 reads TGCGCCAGCAGCCCTGGACTAGCGGGGAATGAGCAGTTCTTC. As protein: CASSPGLAGNEQFF.

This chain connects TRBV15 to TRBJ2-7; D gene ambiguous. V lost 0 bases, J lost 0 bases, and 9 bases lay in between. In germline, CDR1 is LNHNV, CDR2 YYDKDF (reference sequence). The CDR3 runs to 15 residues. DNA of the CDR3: TGTGCCACCAGCAGAGATCGCGGTACCTCCTACGAGCAGTACTTC. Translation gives CATSRDRGTSYEQYF.

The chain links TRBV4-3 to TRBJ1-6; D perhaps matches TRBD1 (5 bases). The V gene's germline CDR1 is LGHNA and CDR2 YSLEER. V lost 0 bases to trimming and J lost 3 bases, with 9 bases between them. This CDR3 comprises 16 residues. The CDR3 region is CASSQEAGHYNSPLHF. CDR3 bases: TGCGCCAGCAGCCAAGAGGCAGGGCACTATAATTCACCCCTCCACTTT.

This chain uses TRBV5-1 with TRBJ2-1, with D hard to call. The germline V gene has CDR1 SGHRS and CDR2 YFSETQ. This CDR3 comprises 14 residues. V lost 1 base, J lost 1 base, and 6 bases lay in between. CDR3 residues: CASSLRGSYNEQFF. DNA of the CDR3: TGCGCCAGCAGCTTGCGAGGTTCCTACAATGAGCAGTTCTTC.

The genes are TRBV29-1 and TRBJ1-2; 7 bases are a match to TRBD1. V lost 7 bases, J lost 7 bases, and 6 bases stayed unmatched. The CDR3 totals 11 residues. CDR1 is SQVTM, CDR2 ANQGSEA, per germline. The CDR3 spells CSDQGQLGYTF. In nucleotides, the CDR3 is TGCAGCGATCAGGGACAGCTTGGCTACACCTTC.

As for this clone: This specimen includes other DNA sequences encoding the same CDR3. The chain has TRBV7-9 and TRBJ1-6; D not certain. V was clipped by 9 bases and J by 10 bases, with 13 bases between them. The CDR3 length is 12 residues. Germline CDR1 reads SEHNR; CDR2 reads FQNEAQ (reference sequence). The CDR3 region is CASRRSDSPLHF. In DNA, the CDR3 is TGTGCCAGTAGGAGGTCCGACTCACCCCTCCACTTT.

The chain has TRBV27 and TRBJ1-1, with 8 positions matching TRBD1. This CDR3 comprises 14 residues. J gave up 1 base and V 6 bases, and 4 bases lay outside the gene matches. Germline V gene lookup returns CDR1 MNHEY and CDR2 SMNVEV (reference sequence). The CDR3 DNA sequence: TGTGCCAGCAGGGGGGACAGGACGAACACTGAAGCTTTCTTT. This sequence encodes CASRGDRTNTEAFF.

CDR3 in amino acids: CASSQDREVLETQYF. CDR3 in DNA: TGCGCCAGCAGCCAGGACCGGGAGGTACTAGAGACCCAGTACTTC. J is TRBJ2-5 and V is TRBV4-3, with 7 bases identical to TRBD2. Germline assignment: CDR1 LGHNA and CDR2 YSLEER. The trim removed 3 bases at V and 4 bases at J, leaving 8 bases unmatched. This CDR3 comprises 15 residues.

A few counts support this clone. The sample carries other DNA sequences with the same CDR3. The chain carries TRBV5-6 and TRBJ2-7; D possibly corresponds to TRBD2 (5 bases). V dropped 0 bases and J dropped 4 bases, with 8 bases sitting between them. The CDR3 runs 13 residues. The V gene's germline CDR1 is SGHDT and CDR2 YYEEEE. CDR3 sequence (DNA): TGTGCCAGCAGCTTGGAGCCGGGGTACGAGCAGTACTTC. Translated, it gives CASSLEPGYEQYF.